This TCR beta chain comes out of a study of blood T cell repertoires in COVID-19. Profiled with immunoSEQ multiplex PCR; TCRdb holds only in-frame clones, not every one. The sample has about 370,000 clones; 70% to 90% are singletons. This TCR came from a woman aged 25-40 years with COVID-19, enrolled during active disease. Sequenced input: peripheral blood.

This CDR3 is CASNPAGAFSYEQYF. In DNA form, the CDR3 reads TGTGCCAGTAATCCGGCGGGCGCTTTTTCCTACGAGCAGTACTTC. The V call is TRBV27, the J call TRBJ2-7, with a weak D call TRBD2 (5 bases). V was trimmed by 9 bases and J by 1 base, leaving 19 bases between them. The CDR3 contains 15 residues. Germline V gene lookup returns CDR1 MNHEY and CDR2 SMNVEV (reference sequence).